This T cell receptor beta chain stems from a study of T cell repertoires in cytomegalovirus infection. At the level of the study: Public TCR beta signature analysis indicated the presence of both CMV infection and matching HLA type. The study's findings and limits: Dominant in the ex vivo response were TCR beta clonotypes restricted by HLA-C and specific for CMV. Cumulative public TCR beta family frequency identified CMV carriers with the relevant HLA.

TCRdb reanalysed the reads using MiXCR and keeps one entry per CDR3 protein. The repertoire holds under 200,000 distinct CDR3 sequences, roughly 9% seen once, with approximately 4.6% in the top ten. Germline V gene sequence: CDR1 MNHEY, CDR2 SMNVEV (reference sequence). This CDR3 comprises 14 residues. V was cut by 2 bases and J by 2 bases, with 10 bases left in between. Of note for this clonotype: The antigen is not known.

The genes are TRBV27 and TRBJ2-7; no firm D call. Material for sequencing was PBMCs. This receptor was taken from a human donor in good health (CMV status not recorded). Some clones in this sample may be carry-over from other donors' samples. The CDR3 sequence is CASSLTIGTYEQYF. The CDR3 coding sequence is TGTGCCAGCAGTTTAACTATTGGCACCTACGAGCAGTACTTC.